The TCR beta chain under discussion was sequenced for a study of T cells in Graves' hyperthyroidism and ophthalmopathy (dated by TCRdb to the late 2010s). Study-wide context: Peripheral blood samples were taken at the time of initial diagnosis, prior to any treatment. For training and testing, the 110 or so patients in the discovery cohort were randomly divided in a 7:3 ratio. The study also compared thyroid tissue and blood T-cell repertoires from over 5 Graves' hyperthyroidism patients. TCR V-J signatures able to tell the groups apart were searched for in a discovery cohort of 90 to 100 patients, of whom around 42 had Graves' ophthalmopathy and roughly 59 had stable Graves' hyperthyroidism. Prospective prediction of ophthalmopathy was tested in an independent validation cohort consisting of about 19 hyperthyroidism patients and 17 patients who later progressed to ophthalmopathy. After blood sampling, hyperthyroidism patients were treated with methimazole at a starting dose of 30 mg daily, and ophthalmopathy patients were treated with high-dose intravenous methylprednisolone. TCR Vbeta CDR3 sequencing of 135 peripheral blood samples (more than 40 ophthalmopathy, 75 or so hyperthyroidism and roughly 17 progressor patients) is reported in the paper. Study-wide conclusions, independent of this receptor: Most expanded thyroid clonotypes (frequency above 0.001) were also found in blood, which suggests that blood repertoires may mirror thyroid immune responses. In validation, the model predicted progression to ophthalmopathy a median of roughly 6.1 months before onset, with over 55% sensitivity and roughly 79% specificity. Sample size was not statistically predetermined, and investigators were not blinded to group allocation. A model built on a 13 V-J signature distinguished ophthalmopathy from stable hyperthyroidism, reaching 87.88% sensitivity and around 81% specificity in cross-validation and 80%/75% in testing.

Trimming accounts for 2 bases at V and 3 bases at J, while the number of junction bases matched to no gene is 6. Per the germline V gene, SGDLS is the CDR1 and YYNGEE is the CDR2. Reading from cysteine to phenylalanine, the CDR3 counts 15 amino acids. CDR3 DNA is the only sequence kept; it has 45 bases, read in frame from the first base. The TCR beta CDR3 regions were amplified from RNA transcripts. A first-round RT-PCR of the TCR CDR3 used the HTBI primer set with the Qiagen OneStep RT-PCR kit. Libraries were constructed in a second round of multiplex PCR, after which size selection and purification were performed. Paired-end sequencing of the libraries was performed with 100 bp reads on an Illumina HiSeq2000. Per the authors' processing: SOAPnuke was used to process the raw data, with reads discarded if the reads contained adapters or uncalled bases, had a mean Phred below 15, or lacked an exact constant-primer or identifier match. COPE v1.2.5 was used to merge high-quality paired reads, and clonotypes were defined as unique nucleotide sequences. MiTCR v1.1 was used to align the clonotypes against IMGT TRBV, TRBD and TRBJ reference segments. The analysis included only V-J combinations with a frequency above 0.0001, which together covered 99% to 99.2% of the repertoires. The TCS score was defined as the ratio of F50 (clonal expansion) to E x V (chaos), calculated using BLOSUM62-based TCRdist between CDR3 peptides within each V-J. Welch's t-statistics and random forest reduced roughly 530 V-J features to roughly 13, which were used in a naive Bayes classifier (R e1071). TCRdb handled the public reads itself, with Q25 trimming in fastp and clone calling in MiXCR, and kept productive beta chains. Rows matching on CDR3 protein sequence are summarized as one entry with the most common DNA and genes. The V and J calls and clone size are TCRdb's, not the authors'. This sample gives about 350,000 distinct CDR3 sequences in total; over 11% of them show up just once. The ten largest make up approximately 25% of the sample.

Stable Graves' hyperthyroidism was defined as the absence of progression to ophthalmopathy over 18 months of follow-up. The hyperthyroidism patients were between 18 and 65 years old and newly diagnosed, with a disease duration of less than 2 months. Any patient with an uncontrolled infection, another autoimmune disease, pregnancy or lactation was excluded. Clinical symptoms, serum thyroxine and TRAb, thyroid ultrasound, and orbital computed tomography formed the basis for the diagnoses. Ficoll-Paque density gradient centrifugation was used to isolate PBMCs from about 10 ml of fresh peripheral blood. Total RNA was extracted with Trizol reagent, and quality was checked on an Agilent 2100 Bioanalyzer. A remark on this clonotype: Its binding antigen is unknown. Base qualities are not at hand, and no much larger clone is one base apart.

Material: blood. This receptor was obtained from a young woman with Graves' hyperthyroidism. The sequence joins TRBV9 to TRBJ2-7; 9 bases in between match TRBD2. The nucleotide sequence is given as TGTGCCAGCAGCGTTAGTGGTAGCGGGGGCTACGAGCAGTACTTC. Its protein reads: CASSVSGSGGYEQYF. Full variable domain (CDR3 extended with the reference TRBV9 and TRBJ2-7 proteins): DSGVTQTPKHLITATGQRVTLRCSPRSGDLSVYWYQQSLDQGLQFLIQYYNGEERAKGNILERFSAQQFPDLHSELNLSSLELGDSALYFCASSVSGSGGYEQYFGPGTRLTVT.